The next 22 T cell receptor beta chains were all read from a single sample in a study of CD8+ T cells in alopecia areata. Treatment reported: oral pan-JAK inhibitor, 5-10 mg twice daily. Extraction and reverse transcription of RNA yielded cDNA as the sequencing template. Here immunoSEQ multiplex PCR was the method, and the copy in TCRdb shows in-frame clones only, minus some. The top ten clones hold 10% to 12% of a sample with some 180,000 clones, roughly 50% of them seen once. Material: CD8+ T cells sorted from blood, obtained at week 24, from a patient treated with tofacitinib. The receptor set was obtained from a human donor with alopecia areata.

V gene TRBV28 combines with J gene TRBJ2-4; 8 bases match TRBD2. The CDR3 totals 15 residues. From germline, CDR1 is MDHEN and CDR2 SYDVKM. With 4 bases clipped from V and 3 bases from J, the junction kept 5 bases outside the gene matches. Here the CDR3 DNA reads TGTGCCAGCAGTTCTCCGCGGGGGGTCAAAAACATTCAGTACTTC. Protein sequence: CASSSPRGVKNIQYF.

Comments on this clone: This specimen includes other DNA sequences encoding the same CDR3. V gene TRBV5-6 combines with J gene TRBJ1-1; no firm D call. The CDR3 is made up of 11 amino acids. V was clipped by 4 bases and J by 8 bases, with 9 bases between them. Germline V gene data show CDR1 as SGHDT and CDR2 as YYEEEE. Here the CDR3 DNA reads TGTGCCAGCAGCCTAGCCGGGGAAGCTTTCTTT. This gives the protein CASSLAGEAFF.

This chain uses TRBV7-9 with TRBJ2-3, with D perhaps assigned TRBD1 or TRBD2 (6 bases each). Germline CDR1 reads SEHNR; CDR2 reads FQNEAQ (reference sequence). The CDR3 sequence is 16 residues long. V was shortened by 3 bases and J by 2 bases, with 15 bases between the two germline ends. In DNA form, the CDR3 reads TGTGCCAGCAGCTTGCCGCGACAGGACTACACAGATACGCAGTATTTT. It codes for CASSLPRQDYTDTQYF.

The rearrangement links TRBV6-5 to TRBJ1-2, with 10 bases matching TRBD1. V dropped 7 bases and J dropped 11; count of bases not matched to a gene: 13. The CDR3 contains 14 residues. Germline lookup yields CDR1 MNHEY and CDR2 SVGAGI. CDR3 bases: TGTGCCAGCACCCACCGGACAGGGGGGAGAGAATACACCTTC. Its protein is CASTHRTGGREYTF.

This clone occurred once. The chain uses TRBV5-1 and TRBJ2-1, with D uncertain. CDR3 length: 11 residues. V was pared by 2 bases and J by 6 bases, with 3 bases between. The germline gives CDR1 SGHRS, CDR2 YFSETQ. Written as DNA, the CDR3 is TGCGCCAGCAGCTTCGCCAATGAGCAGTTCTTC. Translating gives CASSFANEQFF.

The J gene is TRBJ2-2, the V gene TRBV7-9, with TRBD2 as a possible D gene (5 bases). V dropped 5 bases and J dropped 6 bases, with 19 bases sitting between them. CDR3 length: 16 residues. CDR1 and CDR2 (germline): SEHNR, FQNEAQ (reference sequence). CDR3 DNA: TGTGCCAGCAGCCCGGGTTTTGAGGGTCACGCCGGGGAGCTGTTTTTT. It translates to CASSPGFEGHAGELFF.

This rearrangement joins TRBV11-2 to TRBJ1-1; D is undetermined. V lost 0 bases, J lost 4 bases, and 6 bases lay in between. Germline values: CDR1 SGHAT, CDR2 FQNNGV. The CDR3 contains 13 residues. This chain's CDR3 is CASSLEPGTEAFF. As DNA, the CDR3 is TGTGCCAGCAGCTTAGAACCGGGCACTGAAGCTTTCTTT.

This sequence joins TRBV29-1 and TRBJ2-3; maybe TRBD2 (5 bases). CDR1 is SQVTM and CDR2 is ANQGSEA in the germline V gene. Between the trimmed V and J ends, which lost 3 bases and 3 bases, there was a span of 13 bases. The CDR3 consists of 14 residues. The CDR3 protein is CSVEGRLATDTQYF. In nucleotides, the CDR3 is TGCAGCGTTGAGGGTCGTCTAGCAACAGATACGCAGTATTTT.

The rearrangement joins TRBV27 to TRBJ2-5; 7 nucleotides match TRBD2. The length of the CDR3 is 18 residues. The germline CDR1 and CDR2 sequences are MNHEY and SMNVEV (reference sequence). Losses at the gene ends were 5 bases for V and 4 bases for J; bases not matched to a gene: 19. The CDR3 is CASSPTPPGGGRVETQYF. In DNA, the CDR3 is TGTGCCAGCAGTCCGACTCCTCCCGGCGGAGGGAGGGTAGAGACCCAGTACTTC.

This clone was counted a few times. CDR3 protein: CASSPKSGGYEQYF. The CDR3 coding sequence is TGTGCCAGCAGCCCTAAAAGCGGGGGCTACGAGCAGTACTTC. The chain employs TRBV11-2 and TRBJ2-7; TRBD2 aligns across 8 bases. This CDR3 contains 14 residues. Germline V CDR1 and CDR2: SGHAT, FQNNGV. J lost 3 bases, V lost 5 bases, and 6 bases had no gene match.

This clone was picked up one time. The CDR3 nucleotides read TGTGCCAGCAGCTTAGCCGGGACTCAATATGGCTACACCTTC. This translates into CASSLAGTQYGYTF. The chain combines TRBV7-8 with TRBJ1-2; tentative D call: TRBD1 (5 bases). There are 14 residues in the CDR3. V lost 0 bases to trimming and J lost 5 bases, with 10 bases between them. Per germline, CDR1 SGHVS and CDR2 FQNEAQ. Filled out from reference TRBV7-8 and TRBJ1-2, the complete variable domain reads GAGVSQSPRYKVAKRGQDVALRCDPISGHVSLFWYQQALGQGPEFLTYFQNEAQLDKSGLPSDRFFAERPEGSVSTLKIQRTQQEDSAVYLCASSLAGTQYGYTFGSGTRLTVV.

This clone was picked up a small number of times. The CDR3 protein is CSVFGANVLTF. In DNA, the CDR3 is TGCAGCGTTTTTGGGGCCAACGTCCTGACTTTC. The chain has TRBV29-1 and TRBJ2-6; D call uncertain. Germline V gives CDR1 SQVTM, CDR2 ANQGSEA. This CDR3 contains 11 residues. Between the trimmed V and J ends, which lost 5 bases and 3 bases, there was a span of 2 bases.

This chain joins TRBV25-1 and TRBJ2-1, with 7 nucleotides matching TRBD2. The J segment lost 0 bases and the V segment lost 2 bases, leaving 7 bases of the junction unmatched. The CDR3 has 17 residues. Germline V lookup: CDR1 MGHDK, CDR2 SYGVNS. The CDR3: CASSEGGGKSSYNEQFF. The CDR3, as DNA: TGTGCCAGCAGTGAAGGGGGGGGTAAGAGCTCCTACAATGAGCAGTTCTTC.

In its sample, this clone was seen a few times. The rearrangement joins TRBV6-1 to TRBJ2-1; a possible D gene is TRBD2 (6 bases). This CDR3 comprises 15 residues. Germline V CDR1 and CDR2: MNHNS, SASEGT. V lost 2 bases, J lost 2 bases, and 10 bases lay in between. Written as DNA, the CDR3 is TGTGCCAGCAGTGAAACGGGAGACCCCTACAATGAGCAGTTCTTC. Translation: CASSETGDPYNEQFF.

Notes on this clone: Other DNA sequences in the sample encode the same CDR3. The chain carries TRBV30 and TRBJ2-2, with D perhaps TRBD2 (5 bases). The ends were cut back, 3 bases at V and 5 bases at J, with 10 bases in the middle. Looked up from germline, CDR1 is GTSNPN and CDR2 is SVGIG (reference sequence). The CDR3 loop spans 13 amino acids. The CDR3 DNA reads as TGTGCCTGGAGCCTAGCAGGTACCGGGGAGCTGTTTTTT. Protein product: CAWSLAGTGELFF.

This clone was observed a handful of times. The CDR3 sequence: CASSQTGNYQPQHF. DNA of the CDR3: TGCGCCAGCAGCCAGACAGGAAATTATCAGCCCCAGCATTTT. The chain uses TRBV10-2 and TRBJ1-5, with D tentatively TRBD1 (6 bases). Germline CDR1 is WSHSY and CDR2 is SAAADI. The CDR3 has 14 amino acids. Between the trimmed V and J ends, which lost 6 bases and 5 bases, there was a span of 14 bases.

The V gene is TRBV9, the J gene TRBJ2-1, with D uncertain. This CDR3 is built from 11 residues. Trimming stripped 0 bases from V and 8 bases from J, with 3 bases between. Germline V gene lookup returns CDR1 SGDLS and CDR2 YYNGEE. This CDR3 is CASSVDYEQFF. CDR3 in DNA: TGTGCCAGCAGCGTAGATTATGAGCAGTTCTTC.

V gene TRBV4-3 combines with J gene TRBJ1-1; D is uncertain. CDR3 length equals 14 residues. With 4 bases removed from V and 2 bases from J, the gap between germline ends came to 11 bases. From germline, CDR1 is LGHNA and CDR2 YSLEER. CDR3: CASSRDRSNTEAFF. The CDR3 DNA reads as TGCGCCAGCAGCCGTGATCGAAGTAACACTGAAGCTTTCTTT.

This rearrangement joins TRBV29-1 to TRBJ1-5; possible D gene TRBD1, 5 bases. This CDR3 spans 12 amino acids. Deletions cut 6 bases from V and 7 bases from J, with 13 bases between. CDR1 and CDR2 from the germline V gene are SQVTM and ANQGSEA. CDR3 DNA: TGCAGCGTACTCGACAGTGGACAGCCCCAGCATTTT. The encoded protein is CSVLDSGQPQHF.

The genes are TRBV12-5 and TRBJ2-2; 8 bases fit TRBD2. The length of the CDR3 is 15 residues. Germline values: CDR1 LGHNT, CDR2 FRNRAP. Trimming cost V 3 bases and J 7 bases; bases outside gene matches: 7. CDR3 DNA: TGTGCTAGTGGTTTCCCCCCGGCGGGGGGCGGGGAGCTGTTTTTT. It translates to CASGFPPAGGGELFF.

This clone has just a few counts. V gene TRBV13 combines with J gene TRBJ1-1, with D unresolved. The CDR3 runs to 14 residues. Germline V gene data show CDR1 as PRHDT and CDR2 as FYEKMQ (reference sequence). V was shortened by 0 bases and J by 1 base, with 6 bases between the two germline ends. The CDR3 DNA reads TGTGCCAGCAGCTTAGGACACAAGAACACTGAAGCTTTCTTT. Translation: CASSLGHKNTEAFF.

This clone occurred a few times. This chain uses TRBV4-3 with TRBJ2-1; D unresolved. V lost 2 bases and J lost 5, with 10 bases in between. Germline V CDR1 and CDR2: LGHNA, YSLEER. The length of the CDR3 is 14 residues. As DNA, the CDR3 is TGCGCCAGCAGCCAAAGTGATGGGAACAATGAGCAGTTCTTC. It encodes CASSQSDGNNEQFF.